This TCR beta chain was retrieved from a study of blood T cells in healthy people across ages. Combining a sample-barcoded 5' primer with a J-beta primer mix, a second PCR ran for roughly 7 to 12 cycles. TCRdb recomputed calls from the 5' RACE reads with MiXCR, one row per CDR3 protein. This table holds some 800,000 distinct CDR3 sequences, roughly 25% found once. As regards this clonotype: As yet, its antigen is unknown.

The CDR3 extends over 14 amino acids. V lost 7 bases and J 6 bases, leaving 18 bases between the germline ends. Germline CDR1 is MNHNY and CDR2 is SVGAGI (reference sequence). Study outcomes and limitations: Per million T cells, TCR beta diversity dropped roughly linearly as age increased. Unsorted PBMCs ruled out conclusive naive versus antigen-experienced comparison.

Separately, the same data were catalogued under a study of T cells of mothers and their children.

The sequence was collected from a boy aged 5-17 years in good health. Sequencing was carried out using blood. The rearrangement uses TRBV6-6 and TRBJ2-5, with a possible D match to TRBD2 (8 bases). CDR3 region: CASKGAGGGQTQYF. DNA of the CDR3: TGTGCCAGCAAGGGGGCGGGGGGCGGGCAGACCCAGTACTTC.